The 21 T cell receptor beta chains below all came from one sample that was sequenced in a study of T cells in Graves' hyperthyroidism and ophthalmopathy. Authors of the study amplified TCR beta CDR3 regions from RNA transcripts. TCR CDR3 underwent first-round RT-PCR with the HTBI primer set. MiXCR, applied by TCRdb to the multiplex PCR reads, yields one record per CDR3 protein. The top ten clones hold 18% of a sample with about 500,000 distinct CDR3 sequences, over 15% of them seen once. Sequencing used blood. These receptors all come from a young woman with Graves' hyperthyroidism.

The V and J genes are TRBV20-1 and TRBJ2-1; 7 bases are shared with TRBD2. Germline loops: CDR1 DFQATT, CDR2 SNEGSKA (reference sequence). Trimming cost V 6 bases and J 8 bases; bases outside gene matches: 7. The CDR3 runs to 12 residues. CDR3 bases: TGCAGTGCGTGGCTAGCGGTCGATGAGCAGTTCTTC. Encoded protein: CSAWLAVDEQFF.

This clonotype occurred many times. This chain connects TRBV7-2 to TRBJ2-7; TRBD2 agrees at 11 bases. The CDR3 totals 14 residues. Germline trimming cut 2 bases from V and 9 bases from J; bases unmatched to any gene: 6. Germline V CDR1 and CDR2: SGHTA, FQGNSA. The CDR3 nucleotides are TGTGCCAGCAGCTTATTGGGTCTAGCGGGAGGGCAGTACTTC. Residues: CASSLLGLAGGQYF.

This clonotype was picked up many times. The chain couples TRBV28 to TRBJ1-5; D may be TRBD1 (5 bases). CDR1 MDHEN and CDR2 SYDVKM come from the germline V gene. The CDR3 length is 17 residues. The V end lost 3 bases, the J end lost 2 bases, and 17 bases lay between the germline ends. DNA of the CDR3: TGTGCCAGCAGTTTTTTGGTTGGGCAGGGACGCAATCAGCCCCAGCATTTT. This sequence encodes CASSFLVGQGRNQPQHF.

This clonotype appeared a few times. This rearrangement joins TRBV7-2 to TRBJ1-6, with TRBD1 matching 9 bases. CDR1 SGHTA and CDR2 FQGNSA come from the germline V gene. The junction had 9 bases not matched to a gene; V was cut back by 5 bases and J by 10 bases. There are 15 residues in the CDR3. CDR3 nucleotide sequence: TGTGCCAGCAGCCCGCGGGACAGGGAAAGATCACCCCTCCACTTT. Its translation is CASSPRDRERSPLHF.

This clonotype was recorded a few times. The V call is TRBV4-1, the J call TRBJ2-1; unclear D gene. Trimming cost V 3 bases and J 0 bases, with 15 bases left between them. CDR1 is MGHRA, CDR2 YSYEKL, per germline. This CDR3 is 17 amino acids long. CDR3 residues: CASSHQVLTSSYNEQFF. CDR3 nucleotide sequence: TGCGCCAGCAGCCATCAAGTGCTGACAAGCTCCTACAATGAGCAGTTCTTC.

This clonotype was seen ten or more times. CDR3 coding DNA: TGTGCCAGTAGTCTAAACGAGTTGGGGGAGCTGTTTTTT. This codes for CASSLNELGELFF. This chain connects TRBV19 to TRBJ2-2; unclear D gene. The germline V gene has CDR1 LNHDA and CDR2 SQIVND (reference sequence). The CDR3 has 13 amino acids. V lost 5 bases and J lost 8, with 12 bases in between. Full variable domain (missing parts from reference TRBV19 and TRBJ2-2): DGGITQSPKYLFRKEGQNVTLSCEQNLNHDAMYWYRQDPGQGLRLIYYSQIVNDFQKGDIAEGYSVSREKKESFPLTVTSAQKNPTAFYLCASSLNELGELFFGEGSRLTVL.

Ten or more counts support this clonotype. The rearrangement joins TRBV6-1 to TRBJ2-6, with D tentatively TRBD2 (5 bases). Germline loops: CDR1 MNHNS, CDR2 SASEGT. The length of the CDR3 is 16 residues. V shed 3 bases and J shed 0 bases, with 9 bases lying between them. The CDR3 DNA is TGTGCCAGCAGTGATGGACTGGCCTCTGGGGCCAACGTCCTGACTTTC. Its protein is CASSDGLASGANVLTF.

This clonotype turned up a few times. V and J are TRBV15 and TRBJ2-7; unclear D gene. V gave up 1 base and J gave up 5 bases, with 3 bases separating them. The length of the CDR3 is 11 residues. From germline, CDR1 is LNHNV and CDR2 YYDKDF (reference sequence). The CDR3 loop is CATSRGDEQYF. DNA for the CDR3: TGTGCCACCAGCAGAGGGGACGAGCAGTACTTC. The complete variable domain, with remaining parts taken from reference TRBV15 and TRBJ2-7, reads DAMVIQNPRYQVTQFGKPVTLSCSQTLNHNVMYWYQQKSSQAPKLLFHYYDKDFNNEADTPDNFQSRRPNTSFCFLDIRSPGLGDTAMYLCATSRGDEQYFGPGTRLTVT.

This clonotype was picked up many times. This sequence joins TRBV3-1 and TRBJ1-1, with unresolved D. The CDR3 contains 14 residues. CDR1 and CDR2 (germline): LGHDT, YNNKEL (reference sequence). The V gene lost 7 bases and the J gene lost 0 bases, with 12 bases spanning the gap. CDR3 DNA sequence: TGTGCCAGCACCCCCGCGATGATGAACACTGAAGCTTTCTTT. Amino acid sequence: CASTPAMMNTEAFF.

The rearrangement joins TRBV10-3 to TRBJ1-1; 8 bases fit TRBD1. The V gene's germline CDR1 is ENHRY and CDR2 SYGVKD. The trim removed 9 bases at V and 1 base at J, leaving 10 bases unmatched. This CDR3 spans 15 amino acids. The chain's CDR3 is CAIRGPGTGNTEAFF. The CDR3 coding sequence is TGTGCCATTCGGGGACCCGGGACAGGGAACACTGAAGCTTTCTTT.

This clonotype was seen many times. The chain uses TRBV5-1 and TRBJ2-5, with D possibly TRBD2 on 6 matching bases. V was pared by 4 bases and J by 5 bases, with 18 bases between. CDR1 SGHRS and CDR2 YFSETQ come from the germline V gene. The CDR3 sequence is 15 residues long. Here the CDR3 reads CASSPIRPGEETQYF. DNA of the CDR3: TGCGCCAGCAGCCCAATTCGGCCGGGGGAGGAGACCCAGTACTTC.

The gene calls are TRBV3-1 and TRBJ2-3; TRBD2 agrees at 8 bases. CDR1 and CDR2 from the germline V gene are LGHDT and YNNKEL (reference sequence). V lost 4 bases and J lost 2; bases outside the gene matches: 11. This CDR3 region has 17 residues. CDR3 amino acids: CASSPTGGGRFTDTQYF. For the CDR3, the DNA is TGTGCCAGCAGCCCCACAGGCGGCGGGAGGTTCACAGATACGCAGTATTTT.

This clonotype was recorded at least ten times. The V and J genes are TRBV28 and TRBJ2-3; 12 bases are shared with TRBD1. Per germline, CDR1 MDHEN and CDR2 SYDVKM. V trimming: 5 bases; J trimming: 8 bases; junction bases outside the gene matches: 14. The CDR3 extends over 17 amino acids. Written as DNA, the CDR3 is TGTGCCAGCAGTCCGCGCCGGGGGGACAGGGGGCGCTTTACGCAGTATTTT. Protein sequence: CASSPRRGDRGRFTQYF.

The rearrangement joins TRBV7-9 to TRBJ1-1; D unclear. CDR3 length: 14 amino acids. The germline V gene encodes CDR1 SEHNR and CDR2 FQNEAQ (reference sequence). V lost 2 bases to trimming and J lost 1 base, with 8 bases between them. The CDR3 reads CASSLQRGNTEAFF. Written as DNA, the CDR3 is TGTGCCAGCAGCTTACAGCGTGGGAACACTGAAGCTTTCTTT.

This clonotype occurred many times. The junction differs from germline at one of its ends, possibly a read error. The rearrangement joins TRBV5-1 to TRBJ2-1, with D tentatively TRBD2 (6 bases). Per the germline V gene, CDR1 is SGHRS and CDR2 is YFSETQ. CDR3 length equals 15 residues. The DNA of the CDR3 is TGTGCCAGCAGCTTAGAGGCGGGATCCTACAATGAGCAGTTCTTC. Protein product: CASSLEAGSYNEQFF.

V usage is TRBV5-8 and J usage is TRBJ2-2; TRBD1 agrees at 7 bases. Germline V gene data show CDR1 as SGHTS and CDR2 as YDEGEE. This CDR3 is 14 amino acids long. V lost 5 bases, J lost 3 bases, and 4 bases stayed unmatched. CDR3 DNA: TGTGCCAGCAGGGGACAGACGGACACCGGGGAGCTGTTTTTT. Protein: CASRGQTDTGELFF.

There are many counts of this clonotype. CDR3 DNA sequence: TGCAGTGCTAGAGGTCTAGCGGGAGGTATAGAGACCCAGTACTTC. Translated: CSARGLAGGIETQYF. The chain has TRBV20-1 and TRBJ2-5; 11 bases fit TRBD2. CDR3 length: 15 residues. Germline-derived CDR1 and CDR2 are DFQATT and SNEGSKA (reference sequence). V trimming: 1 base; J trimming: 4 bases; junction bases outside the gene matches: 5.

At least ten counts were recorded for this clonotype. The chain links TRBV5-1 to TRBJ2-7, with 7 positions matching TRBD1. In germline, CDR1 is SGHRS, CDR2 YFSETQ. There are 12 residues in the CDR3. With 7 bases clipped from V and 6 bases from J, the junction kept 7 bases outside the gene matches. CDR3 bases: TGCGCCAGCCAAGGGGGCAACCCCGAGCAGTACTTC. Amino acids: CASQGGNPEQYF.

The gene calls are TRBV6-2 or TRBV6-3 and TRBJ2-7; the match to TRBD2 covers 11 bases. Germline V lookup: CDR1 MNHEY, CDR2 SVGEGT. This CDR3 has 14 amino acids. V was clipped by 6 bases and J by 8 bases; unmatched bases: 9. This CDR3 is CASRLGLAGPQQYF. As DNA, the CDR3 is TGTGCCAGCAGGCTCGGACTAGCGGGCCCTCAGCAGTACTTC.

The chain couples TRBV7-9 to TRBJ1-2, with a possible D match to TRBD1 (6 bases). V was clipped by 5 bases and J by 2 bases, with 12 bases between them. Germline V CDR1 and CDR2: SEHNR, FQNEAQ (reference sequence). The CDR3 has 14 amino acids. CDR3 sequence: CASSPGHLNYGYTF. The CDR3 bases are TGTGCCAGCAGCCCGGGACACTTGAACTATGGCTACACCTTC.

The rearrangement links TRBV30 to TRBJ1-4; 8 positions agree with TRBD1. Per the germline V gene, CDR1 is GTSNPN and CDR2 is SVGIG (reference sequence). J lost 2 bases, V lost 3 bases, and 11 bases had no gene match. The CDR3 covers 17 residues. CDR3 in amino acids: CAWSARTGKFTNEKLFF. CDR3 DNA sequence: TGTGCCTGGAGCGCCAGGACAGGGAAGTTTACTAATGAAAAACTGTTTTTT.